The present T cell receptor (beta chain) was sequenced within a study of shared clonotypes between healthy human individuals. Repertoires were generated with immunoSEQ multiplex PCR, while TCRdb's copy carries only in-frame clones and drops some. The table has a few million clones, approximately 95% seen once. The ends were cut back, 2 bases at V and 2 bases at J, with 10 bases in the middle. This CDR3 contains 15 residues. CDR1 LNHDA and CDR2 SQIVND come from the germline V gene (reference sequence). The TCR originated in a man aged 18 to 29 in good health. Some clones in this sample may be carry-over from other donors' samples. Sequenced sample: naive CD4+ T cells from PBMCs. Subset noted: CD45RA+ positively selected. This rearrangement joins TRBV19 to TRBJ1-5; D may be TRBD1 (5 bases). The CDR3 reads CASSISGHRNQPQHF. The CDR3 DNA reads as TGTGCCAGTAGTATATCCGGACACCGCAATCAGCCCCAGCATTTT.